A selection of T cell receptor beta chains follows, all from one sample in a study of cytomegalovirus exposure and HLA in healthy donors. Produced via immunoSEQ multiplex PCR; TCRdb's table is partial and in-frame only. This table has about 160,000 clones, about four fifths appearing once. Sample: PBMCs. These receptors were obtained from a human donor in good health. The CDR3 runs from the conserved cysteine through the conserved F or W. The D gene is left open where the match is weak. Only some rows state a clone size, as once, few, many or a class for expanded clones.

V	J	size	D	DNA	CDR3
TRBV5-5	TRBJ1-3	few	TRBD1	TGTGCCAGCAGCTTAGGGACAGGGGAAAACACCATATATTTT	CASSLGTGENTIYF
TRBV6-5	TRBJ2-3	NA	NA	TGTGCCAGCGCAGGGGGAGGTAGCACAGATACGCAGTATTTT	CASAGGGSTDTQYF
TRBV28	TRBJ2-5	NA	TRBD2	TGTGCCAGCAGTTTTTGGAGCGGGAAAGAGACCCAGTACTTC	CASSFWSGKETQYF
TRBV7-9	TRBJ1-2	once	TRBD1	TGTGCCAGCAGCTTCGGACAGGGAGGGATTGAGGGCTACACCTTC	CASSFGQGGIEGYTF
TRBV5-1	TRBJ2-1	NA	TRBD1	TGCGCCAGCAGTACAGGGGGCAACACCTACAATGAGCAGTTCTTC	CASSTGGNTYNEQFF
TRBV7-6	TRBJ2-7	NA	NA	TGTGCCAGCAGCCCAACCGGGGTCTCCTACGAGCAGTACTTC	CASSPTGVSYEQYF
TRBV6-5	TRBJ2-7	NA	TRBD1	TGTGCCAGCAGTCAGACAGGGGGGCTCTACGAGCAGTACTTC	CASSQTGGLYEQYF
TRBV15	TRBJ2-1	NA	NA	TGTGCCACCACCCTATCGGGACTTGCCTACAATGAGCAGTTCTTC	CATTLSGLAYNEQFF
TRBV6-5	TRBJ1-3	NA	NA	TGTGCCAGCAGAACCGACAGGTCCTCTGGAAACACCATATATTTT	CASRTDRSSGNTIYF
TRBV6-5	TRBJ2-4	once	NA	TGTGCCAGCTCGAATCACAGGGAAATCCACATTCAGTACTTC	CASSNHREIHIQYF
TRBV19	TRBJ2-7	NA	TRBD1	TGTGCCAGTAAGCAAGGACAGGGGTTCTACGAGCAGTACTTC	CASKQGQGFYEQYF
TRBV19	TRBJ2-1	NA	TRBD2	TGTGCCAGTAAAAGAGCGGGAGATAGCGATGAGCAGTTCTTC	CASKRAGDSDEQFF
TRBV10-2	TRBJ2-1	NA	TRBD2	TGCGCCAGCAGGGTAGCGGGGGTGAGCTCCTACAATGAGCAGTTCTTC	CASRVAGVSSYNEQFF
TRBV2	TRBJ1-1	NA	NA	TGTGCCAGCAGTGTTCAGGGGAAATACACTGAAGCTTTCTTT	CASSVQGKYTEAFF
TRBV4-2	TRBJ2-7	few	TRBD1	TGTGCCAGCAGCCAAGAACAGGGGGCTTCCCACGAGCAGTACTTC	CASSQEQGASHEQYF
TRBV4-2	TRBJ2-1	NA	NA	TGTGCCAGCAGCCAAGATCTAGGGGGGGCACCTTACAATGAGCAGTTCTTC	CASSQDLGGAPYNEQFF
TRBV21-1	TRBJ2-5	NA	NA	TGTGCCAGCAGCAAAGATCGGGACAGCCTAACTGGAGAGACCCAGTACTTC	CASSKDRDSLTGETQYF
TRBV7-9	TRBJ1-4	NA	TRBD1	TGTGCCAGCAGCCAGGGACAGGGGACTAATGAAAAACTGTTTTTT	CASSQGQGTNEKLFF
TRBV7-2	TRBJ2-3	NA	NA	TGTGCCAGCAGCTTCAAAGATACGCAGTATTTT	CASSFKDTQYF
TRBV12-5	TRBJ1-5	NA	NA	TGTGCTAGTGGTTTGACCGGGGGGGCCCTGGAGATATATGGCAATCAGCCCCAGCATTTT	CASGLTGGALEIYGNQPQHF
TRBV4-3	TRBJ2-1	NA	TRBD2	TGCGCCAGCAGCCAAGGGTGGAAGGTGGGACTAGCGGGAGACGAGCAGTTCTTC	CASSQGWKVGLAGDEQFF
TRBV5-1	TRBJ1-1	NA	NA	TGCGCCAGCAGCCCCCCCAACCTTGCGGGGACTGAAGCTTTCTTT	CASSPPNLAGTEAFF
TRBV9	TRBJ2-7	NA	TRBD1	TGTGCCAGCAGCGAGACCGGGACAGGGACCCCCTACGAGCAGTACTTC	CASSETGTGTPYEQYF
TRBV2	TRBJ2-6	few	NA	TGTGCCAGCGTATCTGGGGCCAACGTCCTGACTTTC	CASVSGANVLTF
TRBV4-2	TRBJ1-3	NA	TRBD1	TGTGCCAGCAGCCAAGCTACAGGGGTGGACACCATATATTTT	CASSQATGVDTIYF
TRBV4-2	TRBJ1-1	NA	NA	TGTGCCAGCAGCCAAGATCTAGGAAGGGGGTACTCTGAAGCTTTCTTT	CASSQDLGRGYSEAFF
TRBV7-2	TRBJ2-7	NA	NA	TGTGCCAGCAGCTTAGGGAGGGGAGAATTAGACGAGCAGTACTTC	CASSLGRGELDEQYF
TRBV6-5	TRBJ1-2	few	NA	TGTGCCAGCAGTTACTCACGGGACACAAAGGGCTACACCTTC	CASSYSRDTKGYTF
TRBV5-4	TRBJ2-2	NA	TRBD2	TGTGCCAGCAGCACTGTCCCGGGACTAGCGGGATCGAGCGGGGAGCTGTTTTTT	CASSTVPGLAGSSGELFF
TRBV30	TRBJ2-7	NA	NA	TGTGCCTGGAGCGCGGGGGCCGGGCAGTACTTC	CAWSAGAGQYF
TRBV5-1	TRBJ2-3	NA	NA	TGCGCCAGCAGCTTGACAGAAAGGAAAAGCACAGATACGCAGTATTTT	CASSLTERKSTDTQYF
TRBV7-2	TRBJ1-1	NA	NA	TGTGCCAGCAGCTTAGTGGGGCAGTCTATCACTGAAGCTTTCTTT	CASSLVGQSITEAFF
TRBV30	TRBJ2-1	NA	NA	TGTGCCTGGCGGCGCGGGGAGGTGAATGAGCAGTTCTTC	CAWRRGEVNEQFF
TRBV7-2	TRBJ2-3	NA	NA	TGTGCCAGCAGCTTTTCAGGTTTGTCGGATACGCAGTATTTT	CASSFSGLSDTQYF
TRBV9	TRBJ2-3	NA	NA	TGTGCCAGCAGCTCCTCATTCTACCGGGGAGACGACACAGATACGCAGTATTTT	CASSSSFYRGDDTDTQYF
TRBV18	TRBJ1-4	NA	TRBD1	TGTGCCAGCTCACCGGATGGGACAGGGGCTGAAAAACTGTTTTTT	CASSPDGTGAEKLFF
TRBV28	TRBJ2-3	NA	TRBD1	TGTGCCAGCATTGGGGACAGGGCTCATACGCAGTATTTT	CASIGDRAHTQYF
TRBV30	TRBJ2-7	NA	NA	TGTGCCTGGAGTAGTAGAGGGATCGAGCAGTACTTC	CAWSSRGIEQYF